The 25 T cell receptor beta chains reported below all come from one sample, sequenced in a study of T cells in Graves' hyperthyroidism and ophthalmopathy. RNA transcripts served as the template for amplifying TCR beta CDR3 regions. The TCR CDR3 first-round RT-PCR relied on the HTBI primer set. TCRdb re-called the multiplex PCR reads through MiXCR, storing one row per CDR3 protein. Among about 350,000 distinct CDR3 sequences listed, 11% to 15% were seen once. Sample: blood. These receptors came from a woman in her 30s with Graves' hyperthyroidism.

The chain employs TRBV6-2 or TRBV6-3 and TRBJ1-4; D not certain. The V gene's germline CDR1 is MNHEY and CDR2 SVGEGT. This CDR3 is built from 15 residues. V was trimmed by 4 bases and J by 8 bases, leaving 17 bases between them. This CDR3 reads CASSLIAGLGEKLFF. In DNA form, the CDR3 reads TGTGCCAGCAGTTTGATAGCGGGATTGGGCGAAAAACTGTTTTTT.

The chain uses TRBV6-4 and TRBJ2-7, with a weak D call TRBD2 (5 bases). Germline V gives CDR1 MRHNA, CDR2 SNTAGT. V was shortened by 9 bases and J by 6 bases, with 15 bases between the two germline ends. CDR3 size: 12 residues. The CDR3 DNA reads as TGTGCCAGTCCGAGGAGGTCCCGCGAGCAGTACTTC. The encoded protein is CASPRRSREQYF.

This clonotype was detected ten times or more. CDR3 coding DNA: TGTGCCAGCAGGAGGCTGAGGGACCGGGAGAGGCGGTTCTTC. Translating gives CASRRLRDRERRFF. V usage is TRBV28 and J usage is TRBJ2-1; D might be TRBD2 (6 bases). Germline CDR1 is MDHEN and CDR2 is SYDVKM. CDR3 length: 14 amino acids. The germline V and J ends were trimmed by 6 bases and 15 bases, with 24 bases remaining between them.

This sequence joins TRBV18 and TRBJ1-1; D ambiguous. The CDR3 totals 15 residues. CDR1 is KGHSH and CDR2 is LQKENI in the germline V gene. V was trimmed by 3 bases and J by 3 bases, leaving 14 bases between them. Here the CDR3 DNA reads TGTGCCAGCTCACCGCTATTTCCGGGCCACACTGAAGCTTTCTTT. Translation: CASSPLFPGHTEAFF.

V usage is TRBV6-2 or TRBV6-3 and J usage is TRBJ2-2; a possible D gene is TRBD1 (6 bases). The CDR3 consists of 16 residues. Germline CDR1 and CDR2: MNHEY and SVGEGT. V dropped 2 bases and J dropped 2 bases, with 12 bases sitting between them. CDR3 in amino acids: CASSYLWTENTGELFF. CDR3 coding DNA: TGTGCCAGCAGTTACCTCTGGACAGAAAACACCGGGGAGCTGTTTTTT.

This clonotype showed up just a few times. The chain is built from TRBV20-1 and TRBJ2-7, with 8 bases that match TRBD2. This CDR3 is 13 amino acids long. Germline-derived CDR1 and CDR2 are DFQATT and SNEGSKA (reference sequence). Unmatched junction bases numbered 10, after V lost 6 bases and J lost 6 bases. CDR3 nucleotides: TGCAGTGCGGCGGGACTAGGCTCGGCCGAGCAGTACTTC. This gives the protein CSAAGLGSAEQYF.

This clonotype was counted between two and nine times. The CDR3 does not close with the conserved phenylalanine or tryptophan, likely indicating a read error. This chain links TRBV5-5 with TRBJ1-1; D may be TRBD1 (5 bases). This CDR3 contains 16 residues. CDR1 is SGHKS and CDR2 is YYEKEE in the germline V gene (reference sequence). Trimming took 0 bases from V and 0 from J, leaving 12 bases between them. DNA of the CDR3: TGTGCCAGCAGCTTGGATCGGACAACTATGAACACTGAAGCTTTCTCT. Residues: CASSLDRTTMNTEAFS.

This chain links TRBV5-6 with TRBJ2-1; D tentatively fits TRBD1 or TRBD2 (5 bases each). The ends were cut back, 2 bases at V and 9 bases at J, with 21 bases in the middle. This CDR3 is 16 amino acids long. Germline values: CDR1 SGHDT, CDR2 YYEEEE. CDR3 DNA: TGTGCCAGCAGCTTTCCCTCGGGACCAGAGAGCGGTGAGCAGTTCTTC. Protein: CASSFPSGPESGEQFF. Using reference TRBV5-6 and TRBJ2-1 for the parts outside the CDR3, the full variable domain is DAGVTQSPTHLIKTRGQQVTLRCSPKSGHDTVSWYQQALGQGPQFIFQYYEEEERQRGNFPDRFSGHQFPNYSSELNVNALLLGDSALYLCASSFPSGPESGEQFFGPGTRLTVL.

This clonotype occurred many times. The chain has TRBV10-1 and TRBJ2-1; D uncertain. The CDR3 has 13 residues. Germline V lookup: CDR1 WNHNN, CDR2 SYGVQD (reference sequence). V lost 5 bases to trimming and J lost 8 bases, with 13 bases between them. CDR3 sequence: CASSSSTSDEQFF. The CDR3 DNA is TGCGCCAGCAGTTCAAGTACGTCGGATGAGCAGTTCTTC.

In its sample, this clonotype was seen a few times. The gene calls are TRBV5-1 and TRBJ2-7; D not certain. The CDR3 totals 13 residues. The germline V gene has CDR1 SGHRS and CDR2 YFSETQ. Trimming shortened V by 0 bases and J by 5 bases, and 9 bases separated the two germline ends. Written as DNA, the CDR3 is TGCGCCAGCAGCTTGGCCGTTAGTGACGAGCAGTACTTC. Protein: CASSLAVSDEQYF.

This clonotype was counted a few times. The genes are TRBV25-1 and TRBJ2-5, with 12 bases matching TRBD2. V was clipped by 5 bases and J by 4 bases; unmatched bases: 8. Germline V gene sequence: CDR1 MGHDK, CDR2 SYGVNS. The CDR3 runs 16 residues. CDR3 region: CASSLTSGRPAETQYF. As DNA, the CDR3 is TGTGCCAGCAGTCTGACTAGCGGGAGACCGGCAGAGACCCAGTACTTC.

The rearrangement links TRBV29-1 to TRBJ2-3; 8 nucleotides line up with TRBD2. The length of the CDR3 is 14 residues. From germline, CDR1 is SQVTM and CDR2 ANQGSEA. The V and J ends lost 6 bases and 3 bases, in that order; junction bases with no gene match: 8. The CDR3 DNA reads TGCAGCGTCCCCAAACTAGCGGCTACAGATACGCAGTATTTT. Translated, it gives CSVPKLAATDTQYF.

This clonotype was recorded at least ten times. This chain joins TRBV28 and TRBJ1-1; D is possibly TRBD1 (6 bases). The CDR3 runs 14 residues. The germline CDR1 and CDR2 sequences are MDHEN and SYDVKM. V shed 6 bases and J shed 5 bases, with 16 bases lying between them. DNA for the CDR3: TGTGCCAGCAGCAGGGCCGTAGGGGGGACTGAAGCTTTCTTT. Protein product: CASSRAVGGTEAFF. The full variable domain, with the rest looked up from reference TRBV28 and TRBJ1-1, is DVKVTQSSRYLVKRTGEKVFLECVQDMDHENMFWYRQDPGLGLRLIYFSYDVKMKEKGDIPEGYSVSREKKERFSLILESASTNQTSMYLCASSRAVGGTEAFFGQGTRLTVV.

This sequence joins TRBV20-1 and TRBJ2-1; TRBD2 agrees at 11 bases. The germline CDR1 and CDR2 sequences are DFQATT and SNEGSKA (reference sequence). This CDR3 contains 19 residues. V dropped 1 base and J dropped 4; count of bases not matched to a gene: 15. The chain's CDR3 is CSARVRASGRRGPYNEQFF. The CDR3 bases are TGCAGTGCTAGAGTCCGGGCTAGCGGGAGGAGGGGCCCTTACAATGAGCAGTTCTTC.

This clonotype was seen a handful of times. The J gene is TRBJ2-3, the V gene TRBV20-1; no clear D. Deletions cut 6 bases from V and 5 bases from J, with 15 bases between. Germline V gene data show CDR1 as DFQATT and CDR2 as SNEGSKA (reference sequence). This CDR3 has 13 residues. The CDR3 DNA reads as TGCAGTGCCGCCAGTACCTTTAAAGATACGCAGTATTTT. This gives the protein CSAASTFKDTQYF.

This clonotype appeared a few times. The chain employs TRBV27 and TRBJ2-6; the D gene is possibly TRBD1 (6 bases). The CDR3 is 15 residues long. In germline, CDR1 is MNHEY, CDR2 SMNVEV (reference sequence). Trimming left V 4 bases short and J 3 bases short, with 10 bases between. CDR3 region: CASSSGAVGANVLTF. The CDR3 DNA is TGTGCCAGCAGTTCAGGGGCGGTTGGGGCCAACGTCCTGACTTTC.

V and J are TRBV30 and TRBJ2-1; no definite D call. Trimming removed 1 base from V and 7 bases from J, with 8 bases in between. The CDR3 loop spans 12 amino acids. CDR1 and CDR2 (germline): GTSNPN, SVGIG (reference sequence). CDR3 residues: CAWSAVGNEQFF. The CDR3 DNA is TGTGCCTGGAGTGCAGTAGGGAATGAGCAGTTCTTC.

The table lists this clonotype with many counts. V usage is TRBV7-8 and J usage is TRBJ1-3; D not resolved. This CDR3 region has 19 residues. Trimming took 3 bases from V and 2 from J, leaving 23 bases between them. CDR1 is SGHVS and CDR2 is FQNEAQ in the germline V gene. CDR3 nucleotide sequence: TGTGCCAGCAGCTTTTACCTCCCGTTCCAGGAGTGGGCTGGAAACACCATATATTTT. This sequence encodes CASSFYLPFQEWAGNTIYF.

This clonotype was detected ten times or more. The rearrangement uses TRBV2 and TRBJ2-7, with a tentative D call TRBD2 (5 bases). The V gene lost 5 bases and the J gene lost 0 bases, with 11 bases spanning the gap. The CDR3 has 14 residues. CDR1 and CDR2 from the germline V gene are SNHLY and FYNNEI. CDR3 nucleotides: TGTGCCAGCAGTCCCCCTGGGAGCTCCTACGAGCAGTACTTC. Amino acids: CASSPPGSSYEQYF.

This clonotype was detected ten times or more. CDR3 loop: CASSLEGQGRAPLHF. CDR3 sequence (DNA): TGTGCCAGCAGTTTAGAGGGTCAGGGAAGGGCACCCCTCCACTTT. The gene calls are TRBV12-3 or TRBV12-4 and TRBJ1-6; D may be TRBD1 (5 bases). The germline V and J ends were trimmed by 1 base and 11 bases, with 15 bases remaining between them. CDR3 length: 15 residues.

Details on this clonotype: A much larger clone is a single base away; this may be a read error. CDR3: CATNRAQTLVTYNEQFF. DNA of the CDR3: TGTGCCACCAACAGAGCCCAGACCTTAGTCACTTACAATGAGCAGTTCTTC. The chain carries TRBV15 and TRBJ2-1; D uncertain. Germline CDR1 and CDR2: LNHNV and YYDKDF (reference sequence). The CDR3 length is 17 residues.

Details on this clonotype: A read error may be the cause here, since a much bigger clone is one base away. The CDR3: CAGRETGTRSYEQYF. In nucleotides, the CDR3 is TGTGCCGGCAGAGAAACCGGGACACGATCCTACGAGCAGTACTTC. V is TRBV7-8 and J is TRBJ2-7; D perhaps matches TRBD1 (6 bases). The CDR3 loop spans 15 amino acids. The germline V gene has CDR1 SGHVS and CDR2 FQNEAQ.

Ten or more counts support this clonotype. The V gene is TRBV11-2, the J gene TRBJ2-7; perhaps D is TRBD1 or TRBD2 (6 bases each). V lost 2 bases, J lost 6 bases, and 11 bases lay in between. Germline assignment: CDR1 SGHAT and CDR2 FQNNGV. The CDR3 runs to 13 residues. The CDR3 DNA is TGTGCCAGCAGCTTATGGGGGGCTGGCGAGCAGTACTTC. It yields the protein CASSLWGAGEQYF.

This clonotype was observed a handful of times. The CDR3 loop is CASSFGQRNAFF. The CDR3 DNA reads TGTGCCAGCAGTTTTGGACAGCGCAACGCTTTCTTT. This chain joins TRBV28 and TRBJ1-1; maybe TRBD1 (6 bases). Germline CDR1 is MDHEN and CDR2 is SYDVKM. This CDR3 is built from 12 residues. V was cut by 3 bases and J by 11 bases, with 13 bases left in between.

V usage is TRBV9 and J usage is TRBJ1-1; TRBD1 matches at 7 bases. Germline CDR1 SGDLS, CDR2 YYNGEE. This CDR3 is 15 amino acids long. V shed 3 bases, J shed 5 bases, and the junction held 10 bases outside the gene matches. CDR3 sequence (DNA): TGTGCCAGCAGCGGTACAGGGGCGCCGGGGACTGAAGCTTTCTTT. Protein product: CASSGTGAPGTEAFF.